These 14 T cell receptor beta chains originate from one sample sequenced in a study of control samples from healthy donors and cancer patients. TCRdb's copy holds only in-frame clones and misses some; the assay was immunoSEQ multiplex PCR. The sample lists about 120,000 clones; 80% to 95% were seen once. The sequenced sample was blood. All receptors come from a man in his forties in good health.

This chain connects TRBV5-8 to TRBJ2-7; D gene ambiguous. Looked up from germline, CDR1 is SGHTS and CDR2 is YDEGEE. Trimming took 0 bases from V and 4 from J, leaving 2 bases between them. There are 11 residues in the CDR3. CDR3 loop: CASSLGYEQYF. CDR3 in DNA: TGTGCCAGCAGCTTGGGTTACGAGCAGTACTTC.

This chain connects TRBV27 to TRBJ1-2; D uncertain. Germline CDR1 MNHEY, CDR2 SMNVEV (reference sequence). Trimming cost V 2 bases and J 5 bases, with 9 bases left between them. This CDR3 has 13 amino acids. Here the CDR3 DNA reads TGTGCCAGCAGTTTAGGAGGACGATATGGCTACACCTTC. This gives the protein CASSLGGRYGYTF.

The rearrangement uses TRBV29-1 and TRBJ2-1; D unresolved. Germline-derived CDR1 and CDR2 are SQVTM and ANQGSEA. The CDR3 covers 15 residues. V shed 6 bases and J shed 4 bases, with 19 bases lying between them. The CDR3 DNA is TGCAGCGTCCCTCCAAGCACCCGAGGTTACAATGAGCAGTTCTTC. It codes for CSVPPSTRGYNEQFF.

Written as DNA, the CDR3 is TGTGCCAGTAGTATACTCGGGGGCGATCAGCCCCAGCATTTT. Its protein is CASSILGGDQPQHF. This sequence joins TRBV19 and TRBJ1-5, with a weak D call TRBD1 (6 bases). The CDR3 has 14 residues. The ends were cut back, 2 bases at V and 5 bases at J, with 10 bases in the middle. CDR1 is LNHDA and CDR2 is SQIVND in the germline V gene (reference sequence).

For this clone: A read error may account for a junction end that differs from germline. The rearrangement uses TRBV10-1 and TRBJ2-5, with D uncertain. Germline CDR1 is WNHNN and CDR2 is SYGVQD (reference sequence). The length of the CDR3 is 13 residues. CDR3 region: CASSESRQGTQYF. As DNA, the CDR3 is TGCGCCAGCAGTGAGTCTCGTCAAGGGACCCAGTACTTC.

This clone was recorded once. Written as DNA, the CDR3 is TGTGCCAGCGTCTCTAGGGGAGCGGGGCCCTACGAGCAGTACTTC. It codes for CASVSRGAGPYEQYF. The chain is built from TRBV2 and TRBJ2-7; 7 nucleotides match TRBD2. Trimming removed 8 bases from V and 2 bases from J; junction bases left unmatched: 12. The CDR3 runs to 15 residues. In germline, CDR1 is SNHLY, CDR2 FYNNEI. Based on the CDR3 plus reference TRBV2 and TRBJ2-7, the full variable domain is EPEVTQTPSHQVTQMGQEVILRCVPISNHLYFYWYRQILGQKVEFLVSFYNNEISEKSEIFDDQFSVERPDGSNFTLKIRSTKLEDSAMYFCASVSRGAGPYEQYFGPGTRLTVT.

The CDR3, as DNA: TGTGCCAGCAGAGATCAGGGGTACCAAGAGACCCAGTACTTC. Translating it yields CASRDQGYQETQYF. V gene TRBV27 combines with J gene TRBJ2-5; D is possibly TRBD1 (6 bases). The CDR3 extends over 14 amino acids. The ends were cut back, 6 bases at V and 0 bases at J, with 11 bases in the middle. Germline V gene data show CDR1 as MNHEY and CDR2 as SMNVEV (reference sequence).

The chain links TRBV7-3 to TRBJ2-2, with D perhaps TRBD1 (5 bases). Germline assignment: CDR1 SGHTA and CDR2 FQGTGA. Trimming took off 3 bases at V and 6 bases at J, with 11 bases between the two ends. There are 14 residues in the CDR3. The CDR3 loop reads CASSLGRAPGELFF. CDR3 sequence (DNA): TGTGCCAGCAGCTTGGGCAGGGCCCCCGGGGAGCTGTTTTTT. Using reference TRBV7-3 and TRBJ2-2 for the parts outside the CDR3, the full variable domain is GAGVSQTPSNKVTEKGKYVELRCDPISGHTALYWYRQSLGQGPEFLIYFQGTGAADDSGLPNDRFFAVRPEGSVSTLKIQRTERGDSAVYLCASSLGRAPGELFFGEGSRLTVL.

The CDR3 region is CASSPPGYTIYF. CDR3 DNA sequence: TGTGCCAGCTCACCACCGGGTTACACCATATATTTT. V gene TRBV18 combines with J gene TRBJ1-3; no clear D. The CDR3 extends over 12 amino acids. Germline lookup yields CDR1 KGHSH and CDR2 LQKENI. Trimming removed 0 bases at V and 8 bases at J, with 5 bases between.

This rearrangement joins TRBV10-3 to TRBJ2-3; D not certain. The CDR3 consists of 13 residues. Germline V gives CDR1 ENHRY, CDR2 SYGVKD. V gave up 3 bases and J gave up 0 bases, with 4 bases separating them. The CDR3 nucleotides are TGTGCCATCAGTGAACAAAGCACAGATACGCAGTATTTT. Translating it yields CAISEQSTDTQYF.

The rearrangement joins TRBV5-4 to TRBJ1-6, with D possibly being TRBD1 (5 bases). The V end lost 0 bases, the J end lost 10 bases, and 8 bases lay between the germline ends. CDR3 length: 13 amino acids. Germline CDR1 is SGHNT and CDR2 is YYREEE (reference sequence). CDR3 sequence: CASSLGGVSPLHF. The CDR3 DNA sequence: TGTGCCAGCAGCTTGGGAGGGGTATCACCCCTCCACTTT.

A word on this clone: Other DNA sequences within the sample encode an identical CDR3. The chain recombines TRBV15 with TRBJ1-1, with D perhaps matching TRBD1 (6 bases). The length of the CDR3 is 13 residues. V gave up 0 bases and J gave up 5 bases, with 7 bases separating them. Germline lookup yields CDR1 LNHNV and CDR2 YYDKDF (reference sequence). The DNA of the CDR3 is TGTGCCACCAGCAGAGACAGGGGAACTGAAGCTTTCTTT. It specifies CATSRDRGTEAFF.

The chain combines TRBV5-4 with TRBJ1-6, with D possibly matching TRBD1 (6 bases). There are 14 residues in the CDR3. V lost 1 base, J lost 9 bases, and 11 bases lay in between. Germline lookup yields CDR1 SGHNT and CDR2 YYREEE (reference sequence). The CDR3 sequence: CASSLQGLASPLHF. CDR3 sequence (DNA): TGTGCCAGCAGCTTGCAGGGGTTGGCTTCACCCCTCCACTTT. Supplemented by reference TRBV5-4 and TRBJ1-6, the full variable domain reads ETGVTQSPTHLIKTRGQQVTLRCSSQSGHNTVSWYQQALGQGPQFIFQYYREEENGRGNFPPRFSGLQFPNYSSELNVNALELDDSALYLCASSLQGLASPLHFGNGTRLTVT.

CDR3 region: CASSLGTTGGENYEQYF. The CDR3 region has the DNA TGCGCCAGCAGCTTGGGGACCACAGGGGGCGAAAACTACGAGCAGTACTTC. The chain uses TRBV5-1 and TRBJ2-7; 9 bases align to TRBD1. Germline V lookup: CDR1 SGHRS, CDR2 YFSETQ. The CDR3 contains 17 residues. The ends lost 0 bases at V and 3 bases at J; junction bases unmatched: 10.